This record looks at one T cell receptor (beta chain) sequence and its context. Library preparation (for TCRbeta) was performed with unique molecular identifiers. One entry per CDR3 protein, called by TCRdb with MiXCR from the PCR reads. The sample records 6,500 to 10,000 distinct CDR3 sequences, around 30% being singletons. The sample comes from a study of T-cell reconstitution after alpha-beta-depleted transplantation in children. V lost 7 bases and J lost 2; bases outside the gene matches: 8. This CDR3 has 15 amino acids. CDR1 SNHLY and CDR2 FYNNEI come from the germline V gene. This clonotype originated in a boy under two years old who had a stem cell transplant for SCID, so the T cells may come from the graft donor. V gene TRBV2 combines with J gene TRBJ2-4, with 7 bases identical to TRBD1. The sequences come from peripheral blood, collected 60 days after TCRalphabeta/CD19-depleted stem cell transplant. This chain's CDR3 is CASIAAGGSKNIQYF. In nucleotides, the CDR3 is TGTGCCAGCATCGCGGCAGGGGGTTCCAAAAACATTCAGTACTTC. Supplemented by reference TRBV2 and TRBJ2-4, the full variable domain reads EPEVTQTPSHQVTQMGQEVILRCVPISNHLYFYWYRQILGQKVEFLVSFYNNEISEKSEIFDDQFSVERPDGSNFTLKIRSTKLEDSAMYFCASIAAGGSKNIQYFGAGTRLSVL.